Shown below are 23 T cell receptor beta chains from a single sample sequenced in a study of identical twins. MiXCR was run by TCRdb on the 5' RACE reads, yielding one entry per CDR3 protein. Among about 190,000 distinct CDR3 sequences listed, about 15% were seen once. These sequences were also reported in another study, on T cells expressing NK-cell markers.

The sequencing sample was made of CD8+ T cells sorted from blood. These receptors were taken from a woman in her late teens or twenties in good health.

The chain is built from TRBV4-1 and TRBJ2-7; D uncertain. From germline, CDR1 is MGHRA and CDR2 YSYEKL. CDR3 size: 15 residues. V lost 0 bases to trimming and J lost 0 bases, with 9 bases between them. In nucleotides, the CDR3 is TGCGCCAGCAGCCAAGATTTGAGTGACTCCTACGAGCAGTACTTC. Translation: CASSQDLSDSYEQYF.

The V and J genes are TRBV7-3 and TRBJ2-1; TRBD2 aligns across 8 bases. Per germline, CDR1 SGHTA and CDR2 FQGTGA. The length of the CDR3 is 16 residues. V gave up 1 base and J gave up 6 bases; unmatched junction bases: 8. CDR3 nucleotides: TGTGCCAGCAGCTTAATTGCGGGGGGCTATAGCAATGAGCAGTTCTTC. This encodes CASSLIAGGYSNEQFF.

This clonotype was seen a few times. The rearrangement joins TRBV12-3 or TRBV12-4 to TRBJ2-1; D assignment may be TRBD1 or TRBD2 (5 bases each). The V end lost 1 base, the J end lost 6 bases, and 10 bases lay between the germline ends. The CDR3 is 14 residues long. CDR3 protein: CASSLGPGSNEQFF. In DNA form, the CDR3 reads TGTGCCAGCAGTTTAGGACCAGGGAGCAATGAGCAGTTCTTC.

CDR3 nucleotide sequence: TGTGCCAGCAGTTTAGAGAGGACGCGGTTCTTC. This encodes CASSLERTRFF. This chain connects TRBV12-3 or TRBV12-4 to TRBJ2-1, with unresolved D. The CDR3 has 11 residues. Trimming stripped 1 base from V and 15 bases from J, with 10 bases between.

Here the CDR3 reads CASSEGGAAQSSYEQYF. The CDR3 DNA follows: TGTGCCAGCAGTGAAGGGGGGGCAGCCCAGAGCTCCTACGAGCAGTACTTC. The chain joins TRBV6-1 to TRBJ2-7, with D perhaps assigned TRBD1 or TRBD2 (6 bases each). Germline lookup yields CDR1 MNHNS and CDR2 SASEGT. Trimming stripped 1 base from V and 0 bases from J, with 16 bases between. This CDR3 is built from 17 residues.

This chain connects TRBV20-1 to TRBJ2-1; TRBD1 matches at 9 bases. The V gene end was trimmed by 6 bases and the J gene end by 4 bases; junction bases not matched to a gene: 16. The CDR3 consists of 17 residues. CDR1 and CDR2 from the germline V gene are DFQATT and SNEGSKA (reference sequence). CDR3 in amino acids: CSAETTAGTGWYNEQFF. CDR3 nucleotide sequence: TGCAGTGCCGAAACCACGGCCGGGACAGGGTGGTACAATGAGCAGTTCTTC.

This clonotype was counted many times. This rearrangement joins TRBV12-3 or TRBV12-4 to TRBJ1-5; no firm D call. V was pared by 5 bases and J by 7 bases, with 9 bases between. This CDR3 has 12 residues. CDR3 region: CASSHGSQPQHF. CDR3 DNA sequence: TGTGCCAGCAGTCACGGATCCCAGCCCCAGCATTTT.

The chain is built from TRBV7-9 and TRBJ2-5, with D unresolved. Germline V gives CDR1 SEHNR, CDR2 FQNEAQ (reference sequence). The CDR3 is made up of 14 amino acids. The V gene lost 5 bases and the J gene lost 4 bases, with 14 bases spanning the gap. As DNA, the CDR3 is TGTGCCAGCAGCGCCGACGGAAGGTCAGAGACCCAGTACTTC. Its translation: CASSADGRSETQYF.

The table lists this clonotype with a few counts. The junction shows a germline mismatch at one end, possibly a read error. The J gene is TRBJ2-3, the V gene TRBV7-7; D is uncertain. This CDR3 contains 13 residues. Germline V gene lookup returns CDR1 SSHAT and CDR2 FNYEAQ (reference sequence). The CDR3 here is CASSFAITDTQYF. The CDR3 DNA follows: TGTGCTAGCAGCTTCGCAATCACAGATACGCAGTATTTT.

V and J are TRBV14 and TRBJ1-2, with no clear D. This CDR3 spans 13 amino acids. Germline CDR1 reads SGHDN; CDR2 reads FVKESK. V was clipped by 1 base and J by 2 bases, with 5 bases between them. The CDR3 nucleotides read TGTGCCAGCAGCCAAGCGGGGAACTATGGCTACACCTTC. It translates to CASSQAGNYGYTF.

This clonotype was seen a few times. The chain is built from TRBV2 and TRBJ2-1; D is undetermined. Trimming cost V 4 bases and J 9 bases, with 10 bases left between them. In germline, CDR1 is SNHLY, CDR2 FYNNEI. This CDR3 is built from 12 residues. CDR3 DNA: TGTGCCAGCAGTGTTGGTCTTGGTGAGCAGTTCTTC. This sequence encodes CASSVGLGEQFF.

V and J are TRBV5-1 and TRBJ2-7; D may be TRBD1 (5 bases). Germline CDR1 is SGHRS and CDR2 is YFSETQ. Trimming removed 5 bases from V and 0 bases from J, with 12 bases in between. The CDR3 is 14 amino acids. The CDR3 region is CASSVTVPSYEQYF. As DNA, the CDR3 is TGCGCCAGCAGTGTGACAGTTCCCTCCTACGAGCAGTACTTC.

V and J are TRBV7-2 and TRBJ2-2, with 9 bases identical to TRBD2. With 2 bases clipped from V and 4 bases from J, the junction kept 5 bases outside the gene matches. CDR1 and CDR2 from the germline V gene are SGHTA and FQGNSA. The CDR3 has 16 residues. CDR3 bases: TGTGCCAGCAGCTTATGGACTAGCGACGTCACCGGGGAGCTGTTTTTT. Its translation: CASSLWTSDVTGELFF.

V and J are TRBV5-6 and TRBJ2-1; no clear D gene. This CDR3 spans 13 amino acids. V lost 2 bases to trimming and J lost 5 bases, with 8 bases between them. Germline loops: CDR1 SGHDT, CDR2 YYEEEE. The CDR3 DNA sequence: TGTGCCAGCAGCTTCGGGTCCGACAATGAGCAGTTCTTC. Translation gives CASSFGSDNEQFF.

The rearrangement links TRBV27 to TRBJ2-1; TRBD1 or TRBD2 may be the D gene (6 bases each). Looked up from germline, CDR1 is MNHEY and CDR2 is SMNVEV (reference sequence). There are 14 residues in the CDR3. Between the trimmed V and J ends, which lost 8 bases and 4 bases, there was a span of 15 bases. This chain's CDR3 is CASGVRGLYNEQFF. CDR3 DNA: TGTGCCAGCGGAGTCAGGGGACTGTACAATGAGCAGTTCTTC.

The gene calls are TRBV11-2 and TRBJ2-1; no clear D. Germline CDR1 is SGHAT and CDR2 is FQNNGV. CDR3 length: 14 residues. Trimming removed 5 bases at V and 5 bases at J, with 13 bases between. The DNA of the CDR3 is TGTGCCAGCAGCCATCCAGACCGGCACAATGAGCAGTTCTTC. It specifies CASSHPDRHNEQFF.

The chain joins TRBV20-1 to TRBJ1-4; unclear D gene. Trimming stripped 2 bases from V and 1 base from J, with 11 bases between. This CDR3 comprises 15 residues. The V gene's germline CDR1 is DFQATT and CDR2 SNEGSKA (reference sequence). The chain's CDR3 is CSARSPGITNEKLFF. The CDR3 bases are TGCAGTGCTAGATCCCCGGGGATAACTAATGAAAAACTGTTTTTT.

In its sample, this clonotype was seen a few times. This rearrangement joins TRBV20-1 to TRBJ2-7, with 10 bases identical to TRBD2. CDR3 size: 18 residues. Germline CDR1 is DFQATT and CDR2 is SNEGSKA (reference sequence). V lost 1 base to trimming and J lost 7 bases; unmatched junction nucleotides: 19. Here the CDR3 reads CSARALAGVPGVEGEQYF. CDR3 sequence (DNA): TGCAGTGCTAGAGCTCTAGCGGGGGTTCCCGGGGTGGAGGGGGAGCAGTACTTC.

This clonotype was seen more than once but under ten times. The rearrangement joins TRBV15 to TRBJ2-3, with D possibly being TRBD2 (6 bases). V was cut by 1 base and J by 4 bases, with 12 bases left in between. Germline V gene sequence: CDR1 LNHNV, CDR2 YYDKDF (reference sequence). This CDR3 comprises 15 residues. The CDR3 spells CATSRVKGGADTQYF. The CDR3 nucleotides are TGTGCCACCAGCAGAGTCAAGGGAGGCGCAGATACGCAGTATTTT.

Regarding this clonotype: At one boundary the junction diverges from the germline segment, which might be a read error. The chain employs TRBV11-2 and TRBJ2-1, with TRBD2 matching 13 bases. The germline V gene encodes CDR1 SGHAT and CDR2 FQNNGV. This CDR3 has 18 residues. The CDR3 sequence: CASRTPGLAGSHYIEQFF. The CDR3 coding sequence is TGTGCCAGCAGAACGCCGGGACTAGCGGGGAGCCACTACATTGAGCAGTTCTTC.

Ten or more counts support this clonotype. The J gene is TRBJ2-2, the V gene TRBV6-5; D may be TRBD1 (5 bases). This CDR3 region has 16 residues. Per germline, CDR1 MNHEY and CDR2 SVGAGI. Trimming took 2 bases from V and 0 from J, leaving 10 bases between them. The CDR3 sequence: CASSYVTATNTGELFF. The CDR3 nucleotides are TGTGCCAGCAGTTACGTGACAGCAACGAACACCGGGGAGCTGTTTTTT.

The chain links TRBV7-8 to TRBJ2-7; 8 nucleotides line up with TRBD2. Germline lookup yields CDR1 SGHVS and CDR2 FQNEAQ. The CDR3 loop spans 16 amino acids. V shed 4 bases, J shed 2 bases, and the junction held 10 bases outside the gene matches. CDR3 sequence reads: CASSSSGTSRAYEQYF. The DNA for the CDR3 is TGTGCCAGCAGCTCAAGCGGGACTAGTAGAGCCTACGAGCAGTACTTC.

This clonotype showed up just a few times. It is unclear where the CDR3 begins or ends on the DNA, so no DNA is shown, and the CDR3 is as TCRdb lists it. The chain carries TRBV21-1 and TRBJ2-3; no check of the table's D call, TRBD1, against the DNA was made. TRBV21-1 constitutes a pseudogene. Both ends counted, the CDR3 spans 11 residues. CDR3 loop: CATWGGGTQYF.